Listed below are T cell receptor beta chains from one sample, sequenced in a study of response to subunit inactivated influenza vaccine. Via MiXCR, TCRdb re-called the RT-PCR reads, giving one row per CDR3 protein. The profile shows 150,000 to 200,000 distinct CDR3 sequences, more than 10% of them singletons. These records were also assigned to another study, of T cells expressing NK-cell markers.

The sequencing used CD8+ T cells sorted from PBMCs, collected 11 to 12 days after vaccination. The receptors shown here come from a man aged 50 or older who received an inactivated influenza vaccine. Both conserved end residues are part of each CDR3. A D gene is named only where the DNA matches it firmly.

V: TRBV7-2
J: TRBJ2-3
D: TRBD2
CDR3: CASARGRGAGDTQYF

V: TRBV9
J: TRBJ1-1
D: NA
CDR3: CASSQISGNTEAFF

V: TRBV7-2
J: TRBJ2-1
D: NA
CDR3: CASSLVASWFPGTWKFF

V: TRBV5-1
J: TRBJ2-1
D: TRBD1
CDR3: CASSLWTGDHEQFF

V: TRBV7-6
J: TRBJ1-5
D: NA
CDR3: CASSLGGGDQPQHF

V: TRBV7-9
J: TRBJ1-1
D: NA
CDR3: CASSPPRGGTEAFF

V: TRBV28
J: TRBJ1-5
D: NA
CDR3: CASRTGFNQPQHF

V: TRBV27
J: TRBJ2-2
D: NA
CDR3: CASSLARAGELFF

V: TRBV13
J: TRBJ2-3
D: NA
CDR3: CASSGRTTGVGTDTQYF

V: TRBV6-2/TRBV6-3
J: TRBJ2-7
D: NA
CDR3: CASSQQWGYEQYF

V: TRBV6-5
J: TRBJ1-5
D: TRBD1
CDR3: CASSYSGSHRGKQTQHF

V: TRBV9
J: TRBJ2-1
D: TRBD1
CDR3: CASSELTGATYNEQFF

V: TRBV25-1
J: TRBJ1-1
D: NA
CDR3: CASRGGWMNTEAFF

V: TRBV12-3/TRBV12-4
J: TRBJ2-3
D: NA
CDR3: CASSPFVDTQYF

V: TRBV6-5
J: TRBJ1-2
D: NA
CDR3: CASRPTSSFYTF

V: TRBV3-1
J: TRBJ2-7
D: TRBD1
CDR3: CASSQTATGSGEQYF

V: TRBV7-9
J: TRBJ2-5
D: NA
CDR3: CASTPTRRETQYF

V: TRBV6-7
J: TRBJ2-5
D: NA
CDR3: CASSLPDRDYLQETQYF

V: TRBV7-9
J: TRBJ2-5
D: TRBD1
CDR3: CASSPRNRGYGETQYF

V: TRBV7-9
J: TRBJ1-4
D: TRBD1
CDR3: CASSDGTEGEKLFF

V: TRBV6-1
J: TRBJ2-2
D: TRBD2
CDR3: CASTGTSGSLNTGELFF

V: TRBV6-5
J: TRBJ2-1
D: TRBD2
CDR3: CASSYSSGGGNEQFF

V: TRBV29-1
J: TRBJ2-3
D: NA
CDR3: CSVFRETDTQYF

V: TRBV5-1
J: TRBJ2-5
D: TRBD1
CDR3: CASSLGTRWTGVQETQYF

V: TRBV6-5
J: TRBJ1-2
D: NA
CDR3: CASSYNRVGYGYTF

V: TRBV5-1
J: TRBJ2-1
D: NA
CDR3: CASSLVLAEKNEQFF

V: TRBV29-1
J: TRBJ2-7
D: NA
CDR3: CSVKVVFEQYF

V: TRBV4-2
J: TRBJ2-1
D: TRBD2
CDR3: CASSPSGAGGPSNEQFF

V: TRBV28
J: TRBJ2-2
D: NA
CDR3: CASSRTVRGELFF

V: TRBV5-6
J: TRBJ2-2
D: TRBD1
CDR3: CASSFGTDGNTGELFF

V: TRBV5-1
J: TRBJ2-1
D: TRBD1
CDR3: CASSKGTGTNYNEQFF

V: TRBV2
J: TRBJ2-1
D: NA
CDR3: CASNYHPGPRSGYEQFF

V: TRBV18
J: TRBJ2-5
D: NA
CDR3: CASSNSWNLPKETQYF